This T cell receptor beta chain is drawn from a study of blood T cell repertoires in COVID-19. This CDR3 contains 14 residues. The germline CDR1 and CDR2 sequences are SGHTA and FQGNSA. Trimming removed 1 base from V and 5 bases from J; junction bases left unmatched: 4. Repertoires were generated with immunoSEQ multiplex PCR, while TCRdb's copy carries only in-frame clones and drops some. The profile shows roughly 190,000 clones, nearly 90% of them singletons. The sequence derives from a woman aged 40 to 50 who had recovered from COVID-19. Sequences were obtained from peripheral blood. The rearrangement links TRBV7-2 to TRBJ2-5, with 7 bases lining up with TRBD1. This chain's CDR3 is CASSLDRGRETQYF. CDR3 coding DNA: TGTGCCAGCAGCTTAGACAGGGGACGGGAGACCCAGTACTTC.